Listed here are 20 T cell receptor beta chains from one sample, sequenced in a study of shared clonotypes between healthy human individuals. Sequencing was performed with immunoSEQ multiplex PCR; in TCRdb, only in-frame clones are kept and a portion is missing. Here the sample spans about 680,000 clones, about 90% being singletons. Naive CD8 cells comprised CD45RO-negative, CCR7-positively selected cells, excluding terminally differentiated effector memory CD45RA+ cells. Sequenced sample: naive CD8+ T cells sorted from blood. These receptors were taken from a man younger than 40 in good health.

The rearrangement uses TRBV27 and TRBJ2-1, with 7 bases aligning to TRBD1. V shed 4 bases, J shed 4 bases, and the junction held 13 bases outside the gene matches. The CDR3 extends over 17 amino acids. Germline V gene lookup returns CDR1 MNHEY and CDR2 SMNVEV (reference sequence). For the CDR3, the DNA is TGTGCCAGCAGTTCCTTACAGACAGGGCTTTTGTACAATGAGCAGTTCTTC. Translated, it gives CASSSLQTGLLYNEQFF.

The V gene is TRBV27, the J gene TRBJ2-3; 12 bases align to TRBD2. From germline, CDR1 is MNHEY and CDR2 SMNVEV (reference sequence). There are 16 residues in the CDR3. V was pared by 5 bases and J by 3 bases, with 6 bases of the junction left unmatched. CDR3 nucleotides: TGTGCCAGCAGTCCGACTAGCGGGAGTCTAACAGATACGCAGTATTTT. It codes for CASSPTSGSLTDTQYF.

This chain links TRBV30 with TRBJ2-7, with TRBD1 matching over 9 bases. In germline, CDR1 is GTSNPN, CDR2 SVGIG (reference sequence). The CDR3 covers 19 residues. V trimming: 3 bases; J trimming: 3 bases; junction bases outside the gene matches: 21. DNA of the CDR3: TGTGCCTGGAGCGGTACGGACAGGGGAGAAAAAGTAGGTTTCTACGAGCAGTACTTC. Residues: CAWSGTDRGEKVGFYEQYF.

The chain recombines TRBV11-2 with TRBJ2-1, with 9 nucleotides matching TRBD1. With V trimmed by 6 bases and J by 4 bases, 10 bases remained unmatched. Per the germline V gene, CDR1 is SGHAT and CDR2 is FQNNGV. This CDR3 comprises 16 residues. The DNA of the CDR3 is TGTGCCAGCAGGAAAAGGGACAGGGTCCCTTACAATGAGCAGTTCTTC. Translation: CASRKRDRVPYNEQFF.

This clone was seen only once. The chain employs TRBV21-1 and TRBJ2-1. TRBV21-1 is described as a pseudogene. CDR3 size: 19 residues. Here the CDR3 reads CASSKEGSATFTFNSEQFF. The CDR3 nucleotides read TGTGCCAGCAGCAAAGAAGGAAGCGCGACATTCACCTTCAATAGCGAGCAGTTCTTC.

CDR3 amino acids: CAISPGTSVYNEQFF. CDR3 in DNA: TGTGCCATCAGCCCCGGGACTAGCGTATACAATGAGCAGTTCTTC. The V and J genes are TRBV10-3 and TRBJ2-1; 10 bases line up with TRBD2. This CDR3 spans 15 amino acids. Germline V CDR1 and CDR2: ENHRY, SYGVKD. V was pared by 6 bases and J by 4 bases, with 6 bases of the junction left unmatched.

The chain couples TRBV29-1 to TRBJ2-5; no clear D. Looked up from germline, CDR1 is SQVTM and CDR2 is ANQGSEA. V lost 4 bases and J 5 bases, leaving 11 bases between the germline ends. The CDR3 has 12 residues. CDR3 loop: CSVGKGGETQYF. CDR3 in DNA: TGCAGCGTTGGAAAGGGTGGGGAGACCCAGTACTTC.

The genes are TRBV10-2 and TRBJ2-3, with no clear D. The CDR3 consists of 13 residues. Germline V CDR1 and CDR2: WSHSY, SAAADI. V lost 6 bases to trimming and J lost 5 bases, with 12 bases between them. The CDR3: CASSVTTGDTQYF. The CDR3, as DNA: TGCGCCAGCAGCGTTACCACTGGAGATACGCAGTATTTT.

The CDR3 DNA follows: TGCGCCAGCAGCTACAGGGGGCTAGTCGGTGAGCAGTTCTTC. It translates to CASSYRGLVGEQFF. The rearrangement joins TRBV4-3 to TRBJ2-1; 9 bases are shared with TRBD1. The V gene end was trimmed by 5 bases and the J gene end by 9 bases; junction bases not matched to a gene: 8. Per germline, CDR1 LGHNA and CDR2 YSLEER. The CDR3 runs to 14 residues.

This chain joins TRBV30 and TRBJ2-7; a possible D gene is TRBD1 (6 bases). CDR1 is GTSNPN, CDR2 SVGIG, per germline (reference sequence). The V and J ends lost 3 bases and 5 bases respectively, with 14 bases between them. The CDR3 sequence is 13 residues long. The CDR3 DNA follows: TGTGCCTGGAGCGTGGACAGAGCGAACGAGCAGTACTTC. Residues: CAWSVDRANEQYF.

This clone was counted a few times. This chain joins TRBV27 and TRBJ1-5; D remains unclear. The V gene lost 2 bases and the J gene lost 0 bases, with 2 bases spanning the gap. Germline-derived CDR1 and CDR2 are MNHEY and SMNVEV (reference sequence). The CDR3 length is 13 residues. The CDR3 reads CASSLRSNQPQHF. The CDR3 DNA reads TGTGCCAGCAGTTTACGTAGCAATCAGCCCCAGCATTTT.

The count of this clone is one. The rearrangement links TRBV7-5 to TRBJ2-7; TRBD2, the table's D call, was not compared with the DNA. TRBV7-5 is a listed pseudogene. This CDR3 is built from 16 residues. The CDR3 DNA is TGTGTCAGAAGCTTAGATATAGTACTAGCGGGTCGCGAGCAGTACTTC. This codes for CVRSLDIVLAGREQYF.

This chain links TRBV7-9 with TRBJ2-5; 10 positions agree with TRBD1. CDR1 is SEHNR and CDR2 is FQNEAQ in the germline V gene (reference sequence). Unmatched junction bases numbered 19, after V lost 4 bases and J lost 5 bases. The CDR3 is made up of 19 amino acids. The CDR3 bases are TGTGCCAGCAGCTCACCATACCTGGACAGGGGGGCGAATAACGAGACCCAGTACTTC. Its translation: CASSSPYLDRGANNETQYF. Combining the CDR3 with reference TRBV7-9 and TRBJ2-5 gives the whole variable domain DTGVSQNPRHKITKRGQNVTFRCDPISEHNRLYWYRQTLGQGPEFLTYFQNEAQLEKSRLLSDRFSAERPKGSFSTLEIQRTEQGDSAMYLCASSSPYLDRGANNETQYFGPGTRLLVL.

This clone has just one count. This chain uses TRBV11-2 with TRBJ2-3; TRBD1 agrees at 7 bases. V lost 5 bases, J lost 2 bases, and 16 bases stayed unmatched. CDR1 is SGHAT and CDR2 is FQNNGV in the germline V gene. This CDR3 comprises 18 residues. CDR3 DNA: TGTGCCAGCAGCCCAATCCGCCGACAGGGTAAAGCCACAGATACGCAGTATTTT. Protein product: CASSPIRRQGKATDTQYF.

The V and J genes are TRBV27 and TRBJ2-7; 15 bases agree with TRBD2. The germline V gene encodes CDR1 MNHEY and CDR2 SMNVEV (reference sequence). The length of the CDR3 is 18 residues. The V and J ends lost 2 bases and 6 bases, in that order; junction bases with no gene match: 11. The CDR3 coding sequence is TGTGCCAGCAGTTTACGAGTCCTAGGACTAGCGGGAGGGGGCGAGCAGTACTTC. This sequence encodes CASSLRVLGLAGGGEQYF.

V and J are TRBV23-1 and TRBJ1-5; D might be TRBD1 (5 bases). TRBV23-1 is identified as an open reading frame with a role that is uncertain. The CDR3 has 18 residues. Between the trimmed V and J ends, which lost 0 bases and 0 bases, there was a span of 15 bases. The CDR3 loop reads CASSQSGGVGYSNQPQHF. CDR3 nucleotide sequence: TGCGCCAGCAGTCAATCAGGAGGGGTCGGGTATAGCAATCAGCCCCAGCATTTT.

Only one count was recorded for this clone. The chain is built from TRBV28 and TRBJ2-7, with 9 positions matching TRBD1. V was pared by 6 bases and J by 5 bases, with 11 bases of the junction left unmatched. Germline CDR1 is MDHEN and CDR2 is SYDVKM. CDR3 size: 15 residues. In nucleotides, the CDR3 is TGTGCCAGCAGCATATCCGGGACAGGGACCCACGAGCAGTACTTC. This translates into CASSISGTGTHEQYF.

Of note for this clone: The sample carries other DNA sequences with the same CDR3. The gene calls are TRBV7-9 and TRBJ2-3; D remains unclear. The germline V gene has CDR1 SEHNR and CDR2 FQNEAQ (reference sequence). V dropped 5 bases and J dropped 3 bases, with 9 bases sitting between them. The length of the CDR3 is 13 residues. CDR3 region: CASSRTSTDTQYF. The CDR3 nucleotides read TGTGCCAGCAGCCGGACCTCGACAGATACGCAGTATTTT.

The chain recombines TRBV7-9 with TRBJ2-7; D uncertain. Trimming stripped 3 bases from V and 2 bases from J, with 11 bases between. Germline assignment: CDR1 SEHNR and CDR2 FQNEAQ (reference sequence). This CDR3 has 14 residues. CDR3 sequence: CASSFSSGPYEQYF. The CDR3 DNA sequence: TGTGCCAGCAGCTTCTCCTCGGGCCCCTACGAGCAGTACTTC.

V and J are TRBV29-1 and TRBJ2-5; perhaps D is TRBD1 or TRBD2 (5 bases each). Trimming pared 7 bases from V and 4 bases from J, leaving 19 bases between. The CDR3 consists of 14 residues. The V gene's germline CDR1 is SQVTM and CDR2 ANQGSEA. The CDR3 nucleotides read TGCAGCGCGGGACGCCTGAGTCAGGTAGAGACCCAGTACTTC. This gives the protein CSAGRLSQVETQYF. The complete variable domain, with remaining parts taken from reference TRBV29-1 and TRBJ2-5, reads SAVISQKPSRDICQRGTSLTIQCQVDSQVTMMFWYRQQPGQSLTLIATANQGSEATYESGFVIDKFPISRPNLTFSTLTVSNMSPEDSSIYLCSAGRLSQVETQYFGPGTRLLVL.